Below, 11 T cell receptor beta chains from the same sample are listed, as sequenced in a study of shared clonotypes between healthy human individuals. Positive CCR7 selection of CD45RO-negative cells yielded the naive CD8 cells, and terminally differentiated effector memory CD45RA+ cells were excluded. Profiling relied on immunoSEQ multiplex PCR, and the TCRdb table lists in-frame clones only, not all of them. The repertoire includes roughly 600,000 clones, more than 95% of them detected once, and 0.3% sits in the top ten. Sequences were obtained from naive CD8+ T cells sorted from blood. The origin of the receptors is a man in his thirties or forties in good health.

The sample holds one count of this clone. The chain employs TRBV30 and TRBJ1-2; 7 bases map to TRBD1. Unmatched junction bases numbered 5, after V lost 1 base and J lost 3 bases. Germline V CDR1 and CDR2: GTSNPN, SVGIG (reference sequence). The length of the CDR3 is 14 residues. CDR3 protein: CAWSGGRGYYGYTF. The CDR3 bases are TGTGCCTGGAGTGGGGGCAGGGGGTACTATGGCTACACCTTC.

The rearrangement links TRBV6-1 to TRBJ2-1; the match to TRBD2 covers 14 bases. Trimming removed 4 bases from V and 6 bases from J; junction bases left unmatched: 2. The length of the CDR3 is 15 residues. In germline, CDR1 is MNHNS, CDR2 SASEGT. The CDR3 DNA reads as TGTGCCAGCAGTGCTGGGACTAGCGGGAGCAATGAGCAGTTCTTC. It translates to CASSAGTSGSNEQFF.

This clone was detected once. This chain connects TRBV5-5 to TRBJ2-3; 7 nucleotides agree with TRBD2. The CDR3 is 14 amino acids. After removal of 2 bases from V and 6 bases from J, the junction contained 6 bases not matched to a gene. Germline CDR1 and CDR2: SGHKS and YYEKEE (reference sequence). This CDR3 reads CASSFETSWDTQYF. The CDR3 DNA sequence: TGTGCCAGCAGCTTCGAGACTAGCTGGGATACGCAGTATTTT.

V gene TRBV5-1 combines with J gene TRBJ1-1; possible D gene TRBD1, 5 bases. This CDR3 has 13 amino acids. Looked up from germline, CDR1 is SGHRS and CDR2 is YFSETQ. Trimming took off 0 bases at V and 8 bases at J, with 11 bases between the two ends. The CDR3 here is CASSLVPGREAFF. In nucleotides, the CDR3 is TGCGCCAGCAGCTTGGTACCGGGACGGGAAGCTTTCTTT.

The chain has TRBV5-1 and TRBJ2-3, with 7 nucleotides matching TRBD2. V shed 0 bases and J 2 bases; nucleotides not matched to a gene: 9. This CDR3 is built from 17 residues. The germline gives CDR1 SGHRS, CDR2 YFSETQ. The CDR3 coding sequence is TGCGCCAGCAGCTTGGAAATCAGCGGGATGCTCACAGATACGCAGTATTTT. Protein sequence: CASSLEISGMLTDTQYF.

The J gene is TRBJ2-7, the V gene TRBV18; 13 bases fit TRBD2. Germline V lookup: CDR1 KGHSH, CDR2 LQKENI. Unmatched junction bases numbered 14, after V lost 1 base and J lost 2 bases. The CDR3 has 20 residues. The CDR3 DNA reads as TGTGCCAGCTCACCACGCCAAACTAGCGGGAGGGCCCCAATAACCTACGAGCAGTACTTC. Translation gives CASSPRQTSGRAPITYEQYF.

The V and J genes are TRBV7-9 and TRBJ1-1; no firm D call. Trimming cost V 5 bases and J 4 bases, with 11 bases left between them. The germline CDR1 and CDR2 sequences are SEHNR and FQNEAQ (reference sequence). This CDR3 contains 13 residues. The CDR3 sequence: CASSHAVGTEAFF. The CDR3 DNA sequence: TGTGCCAGCAGCCACGCAGTCGGCACTGAAGCTTTCTTT. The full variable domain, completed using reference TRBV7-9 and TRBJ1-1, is DTGVSQNPRHKITKRGQNVTFRCDPISEHNRLYWYRQTLGQGPEFLTYFQNEAQLEKSRLLSDRFSAERPKGSFSTLEIQRTEQGDSAMYLCASSHAVGTEAFFGQGTRLTVV.

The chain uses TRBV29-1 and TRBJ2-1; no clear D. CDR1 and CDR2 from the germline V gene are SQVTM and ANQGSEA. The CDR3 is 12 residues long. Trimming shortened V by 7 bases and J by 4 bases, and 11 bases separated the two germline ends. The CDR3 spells CSANDGYNEQFF. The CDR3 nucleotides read TGCAGCGCAAACGACGGGTACAATGAGCAGTTCTTC.

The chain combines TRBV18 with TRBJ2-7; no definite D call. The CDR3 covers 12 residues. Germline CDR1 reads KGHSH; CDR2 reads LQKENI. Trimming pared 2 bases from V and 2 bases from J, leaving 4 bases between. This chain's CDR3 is CASSPETYEQYF. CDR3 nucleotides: TGTGCCAGCTCACCAGAAACCTACGAGCAGTACTTC.

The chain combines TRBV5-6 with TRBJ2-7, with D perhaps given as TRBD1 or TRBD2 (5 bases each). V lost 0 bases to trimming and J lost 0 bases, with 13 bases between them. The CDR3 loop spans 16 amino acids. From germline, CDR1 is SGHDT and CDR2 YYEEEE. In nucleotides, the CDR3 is TGTGCCAGCAGCTTGGAGCCGGGACCCTTCTCCTACGAGCAGTACTTC. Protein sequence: CASSLEPGPFSYEQYF.

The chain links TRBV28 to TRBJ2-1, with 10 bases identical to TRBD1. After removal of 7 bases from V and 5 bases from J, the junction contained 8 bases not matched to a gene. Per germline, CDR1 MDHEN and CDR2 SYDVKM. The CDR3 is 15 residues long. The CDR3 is CASTQFGTGDNEQFF. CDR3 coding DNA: TGTGCCAGCACACAATTCGGGACAGGGGACAATGAGCAGTTCTTC.